The present entry profiles one T cell receptor beta chain with its context. Antigen unknown. This record comes from a study of T-cell memory formation after mild COVID-19. Study details: Clusters of TCRs were largely donor specific. Study-level points and caveats: Pre-infection memory already had some responding clones, implying cross-reactive memory joined. Clones contracting day 15 to 85 were balanced CD4/CD8; later expanders leaned CD4+.

The TCR alpha and TCR beta cDNA libraries, bearing sample barcodes and UMIs, were generated by 5'RACE using constant-segment primers. TCRdb ran MiXCR on the 5' RACE reads and lists one entry per CDR3 protein. This sample has about 470,000 distinct CDR3 sequences, with 20% to 30% found just once. Input material: PBMCs or a T cell subset sorted from them (not recorded which). This sequence originates from an adult woman who had mild COVID-19 (a few samples of this study predate the infection). Cell type and time point are not known.

This CDR3 is CSARELGEGWNQPQHF. CDR3 in DNA: TGCAGTGCTAGAGAGTTGGGGGAGGGATGGAATCAGCCCCAGCATTTT. The rearrangement links TRBV20-1 to TRBJ1-5; D may be TRBD1 (5 bases). The germline V gene has CDR1 DFQATT and CDR2 SNEGSKA (reference sequence). V was pared by 0 bases and J by 4 bases, with 16 bases between. This CDR3 region has 16 residues.